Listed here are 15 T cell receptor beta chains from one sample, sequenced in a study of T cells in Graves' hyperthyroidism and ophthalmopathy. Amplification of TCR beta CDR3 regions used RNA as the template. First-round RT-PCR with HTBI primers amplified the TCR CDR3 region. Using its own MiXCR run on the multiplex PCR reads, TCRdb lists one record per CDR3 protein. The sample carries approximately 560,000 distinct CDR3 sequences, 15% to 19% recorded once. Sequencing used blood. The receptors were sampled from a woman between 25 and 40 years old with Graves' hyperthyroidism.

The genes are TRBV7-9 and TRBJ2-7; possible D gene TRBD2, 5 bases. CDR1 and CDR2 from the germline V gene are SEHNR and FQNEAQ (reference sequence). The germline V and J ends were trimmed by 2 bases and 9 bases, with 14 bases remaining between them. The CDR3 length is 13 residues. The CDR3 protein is CASSLRLAAVQYF. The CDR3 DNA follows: TGTGCCAGCAGCTTAAGGCTAGCCGCGGTGCAGTACTTC.

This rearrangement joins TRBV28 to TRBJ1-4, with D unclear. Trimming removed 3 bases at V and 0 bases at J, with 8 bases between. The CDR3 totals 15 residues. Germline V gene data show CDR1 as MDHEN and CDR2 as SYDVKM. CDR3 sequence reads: CASSFHGATNEKLFF. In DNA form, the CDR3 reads TGTGCCAGCAGTTTTCACGGGGCAACTAATGAAAAACTGTTTTTT. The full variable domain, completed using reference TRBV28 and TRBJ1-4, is DVKVTQSSRYLVKRTGEKVFLECVQDMDHENMFWYRQDPGLGLRLIYFSYDVKMKEKGDIPEGYSVSREKKERFSLILESASTNQTSMYLCASSFHGATNEKLFFGSGTQLSVL.

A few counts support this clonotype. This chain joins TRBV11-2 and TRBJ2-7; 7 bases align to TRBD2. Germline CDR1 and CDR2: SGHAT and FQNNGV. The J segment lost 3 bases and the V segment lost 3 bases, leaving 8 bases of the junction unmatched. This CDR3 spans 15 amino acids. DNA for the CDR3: TGTGCCAGCAGCTTGAAAAGATGGGAGGGCTACGAGCAGTACTTC. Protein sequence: CASSLKRWEGYEQYF.

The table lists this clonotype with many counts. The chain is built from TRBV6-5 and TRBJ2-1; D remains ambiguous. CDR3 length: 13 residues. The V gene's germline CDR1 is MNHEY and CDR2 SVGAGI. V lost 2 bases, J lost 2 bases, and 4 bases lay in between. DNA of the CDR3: TGTGCCAGCAGTTACGCAGCCTACAATGAGCAGTTCTTC. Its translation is CASSYAAYNEQFF.

CDR3 DNA: TGTGCCAGCAGTCCCCCAGTCTCGGGCCACAATGAGCAGTTCTTC. Its translation is CASSPPVSGHNEQFF. The chain carries TRBV7-9 and TRBJ2-1; D remains unclear. This CDR3 comprises 15 residues. The ends were cut back, 6 bases at V and 5 bases at J, with 17 bases in the middle. Germline loops: CDR1 SEHNR, CDR2 FQNEAQ (reference sequence).

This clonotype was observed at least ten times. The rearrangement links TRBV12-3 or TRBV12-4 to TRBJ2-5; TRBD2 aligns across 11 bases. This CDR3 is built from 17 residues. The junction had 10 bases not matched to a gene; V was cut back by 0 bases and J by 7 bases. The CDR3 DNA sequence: TGTGCCAGCAGTTTAGCGCTTAATAGCGGGAGGGCGGGGACCCAGTACTTC. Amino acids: CASSLALNSGRAGTQYF.

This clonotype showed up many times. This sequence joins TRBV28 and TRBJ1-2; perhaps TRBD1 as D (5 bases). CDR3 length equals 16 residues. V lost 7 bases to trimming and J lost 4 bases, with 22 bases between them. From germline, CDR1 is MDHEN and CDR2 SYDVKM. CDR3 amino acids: CASTFRRGAGFYGYTF. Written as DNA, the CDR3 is TGTGCCAGCACCTTCAGGAGGGGTGCCGGATTCTATGGCTACACCTTC.

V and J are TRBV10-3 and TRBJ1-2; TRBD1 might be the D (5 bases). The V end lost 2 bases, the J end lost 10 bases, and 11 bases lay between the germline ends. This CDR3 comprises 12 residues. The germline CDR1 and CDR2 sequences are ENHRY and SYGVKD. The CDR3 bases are TGTGCCATCAGTGAGGAAGGGGCTTACTACACCTTC. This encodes CAISEEGAYYTF.

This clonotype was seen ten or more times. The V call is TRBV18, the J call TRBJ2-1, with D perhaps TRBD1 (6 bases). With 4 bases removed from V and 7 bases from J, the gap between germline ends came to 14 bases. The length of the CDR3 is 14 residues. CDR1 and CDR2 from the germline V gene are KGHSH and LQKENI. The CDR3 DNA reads TGTGCCAGCTCACTCAGGGAAAGGGGGAATGAGCAGTTCTTC. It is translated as CASSLRERGNEQFF.

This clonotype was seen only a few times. The DNA of the CDR3 is TGCGCCAGCAGCCTGGGACAGGGGGAGTTAGAGACCCAGTACTTC. Translated: CASSLGQGELETQYF. The chain has TRBV5-1 and TRBJ2-5; 11 bases agree with TRBD1. This CDR3 is built from 15 residues. Germline loops: CDR1 SGHRS, CDR2 YFSETQ. The ends lost 4 bases at V and 4 bases at J; junction bases unmatched: 6.

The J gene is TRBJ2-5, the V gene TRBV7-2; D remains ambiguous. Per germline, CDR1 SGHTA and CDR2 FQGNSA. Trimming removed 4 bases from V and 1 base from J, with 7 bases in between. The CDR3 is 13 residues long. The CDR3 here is CASSSAFQETQYF. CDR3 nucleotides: TGTGCCAGCAGCTCTGCATTCCAAGAGACCCAGTACTTC.

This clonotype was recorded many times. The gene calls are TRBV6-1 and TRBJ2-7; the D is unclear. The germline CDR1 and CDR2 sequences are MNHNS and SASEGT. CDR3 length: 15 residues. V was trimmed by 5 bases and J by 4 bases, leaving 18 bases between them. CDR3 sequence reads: CASSPDGRSSYEQYF. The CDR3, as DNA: TGTGCCAGCAGTCCGGACGGGCGGTCTTCTTACGAGCAGTACTTC.

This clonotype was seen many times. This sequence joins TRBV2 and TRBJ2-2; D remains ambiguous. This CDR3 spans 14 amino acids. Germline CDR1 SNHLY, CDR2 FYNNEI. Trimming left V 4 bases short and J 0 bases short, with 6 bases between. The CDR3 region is CASSGNANTGELFF. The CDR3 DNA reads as TGTGCCAGCAGTGGGAACGCGAACACCGGGGAGCTGTTTTTT.

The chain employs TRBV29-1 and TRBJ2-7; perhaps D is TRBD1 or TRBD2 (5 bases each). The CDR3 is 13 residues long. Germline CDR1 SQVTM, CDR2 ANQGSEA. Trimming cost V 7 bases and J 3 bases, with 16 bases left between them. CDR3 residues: CSAEGPKGYEQYF. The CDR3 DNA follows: TGCAGCGCCGAGGGACCAAAAGGCTACGAGCAGTACTTC.

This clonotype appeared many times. CDR3 DNA sequence: TGCGCCAGCAGCCCCTCCACGGGACAGTTCAATGAGCAGTTCTTC. Its translation: CASSPSTGQFNEQFF. The chain couples TRBV5-1 to TRBJ2-1; TRBD1 agrees at 7 bases. The germline V gene has CDR1 SGHRS and CDR2 YFSETQ. The CDR3 is 15 residues long. V lost 4 bases and J lost 6; bases outside the gene matches: 10.